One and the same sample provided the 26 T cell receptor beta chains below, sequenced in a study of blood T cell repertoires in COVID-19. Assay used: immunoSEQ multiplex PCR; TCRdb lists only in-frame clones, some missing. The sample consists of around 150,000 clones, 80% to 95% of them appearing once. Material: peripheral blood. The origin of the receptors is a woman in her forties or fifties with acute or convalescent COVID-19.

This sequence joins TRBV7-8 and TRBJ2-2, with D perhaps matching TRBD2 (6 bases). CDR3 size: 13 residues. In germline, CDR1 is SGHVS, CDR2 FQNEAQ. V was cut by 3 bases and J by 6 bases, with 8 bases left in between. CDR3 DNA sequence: TGTGCCAGCAGCTTGCCGGGGGCCGGGGAGCTGTTTTTT. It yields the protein CASSLPGAGELFF.

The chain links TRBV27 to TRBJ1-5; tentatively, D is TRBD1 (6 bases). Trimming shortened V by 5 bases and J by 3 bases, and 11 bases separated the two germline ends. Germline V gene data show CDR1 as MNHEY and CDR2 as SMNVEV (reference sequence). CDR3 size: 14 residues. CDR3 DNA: TGTGCCAGCAGTCCCACAGGGTACAATCAGCCCCAGCATTTT. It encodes CASSPTGYNQPQHF.

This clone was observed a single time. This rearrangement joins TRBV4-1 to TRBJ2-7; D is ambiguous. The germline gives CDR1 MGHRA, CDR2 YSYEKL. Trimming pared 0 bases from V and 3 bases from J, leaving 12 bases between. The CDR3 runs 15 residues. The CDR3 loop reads CASSQDPNSNYEQYF. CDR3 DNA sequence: TGCGCCAGCAGCCAAGACCCAAACAGCAACTACGAGCAGTACTTC.

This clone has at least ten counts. The CDR3 region has the DNA TGTGCCAGCAGCCAAGTTTCAGGATGGAACTATGGCTACACCTTC. Protein: CASSQVSGWNYGYTF. The chain combines TRBV14 with TRBJ1-2; D uncertain. The V end lost 1 base, the J end lost 2 bases, and 11 bases lay between the germline ends. CDR1 SGHDN and CDR2 FVKESK come from the germline V gene. The CDR3 has 15 amino acids.

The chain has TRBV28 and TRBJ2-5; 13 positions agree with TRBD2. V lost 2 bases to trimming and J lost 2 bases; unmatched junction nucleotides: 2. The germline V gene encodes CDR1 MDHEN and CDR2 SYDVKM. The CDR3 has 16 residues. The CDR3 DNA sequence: TGTGCCAGCAGTTTAGGGACTAGCGGGATACAAGAGACCCAGTACTTC. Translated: CASSLGTSGIQETQYF.

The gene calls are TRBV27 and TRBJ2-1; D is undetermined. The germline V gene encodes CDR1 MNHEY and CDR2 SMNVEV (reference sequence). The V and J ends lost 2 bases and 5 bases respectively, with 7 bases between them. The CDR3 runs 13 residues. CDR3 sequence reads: CASSLRGNNEQFF. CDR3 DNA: TGTGCCAGCAGTTTAAGAGGTAACAATGAGCAGTTCTTC.

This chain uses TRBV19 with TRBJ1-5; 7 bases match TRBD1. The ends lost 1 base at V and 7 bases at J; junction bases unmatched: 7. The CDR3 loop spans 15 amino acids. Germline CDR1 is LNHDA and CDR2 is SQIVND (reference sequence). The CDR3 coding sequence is TGTGCCAGTAGTATAGTAAAGGGGGCGTACCAGCCCCAGCATTTT. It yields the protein CASSIVKGAYQPQHF.

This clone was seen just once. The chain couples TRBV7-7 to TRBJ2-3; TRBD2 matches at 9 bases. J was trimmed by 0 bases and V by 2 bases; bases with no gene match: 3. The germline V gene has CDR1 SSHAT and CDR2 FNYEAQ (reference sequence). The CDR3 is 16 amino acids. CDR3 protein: CASSLLAGSSTDTQYF. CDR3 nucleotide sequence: TGTGCCAGCAGCTTACTAGCGGGGTCAAGCACAGATACGCAGTATTTT. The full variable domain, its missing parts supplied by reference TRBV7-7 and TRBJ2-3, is GAGVSQSPRYKVTKRGQDVTLRCDPISSHATLYWYQQALGQGPEFLTYFNYEAQPDKSGLPSDRFSAERPEGSISTLTIQRTEQRDSAMYRCASSLLAGSSTDTQYFGPGTRLTVL.

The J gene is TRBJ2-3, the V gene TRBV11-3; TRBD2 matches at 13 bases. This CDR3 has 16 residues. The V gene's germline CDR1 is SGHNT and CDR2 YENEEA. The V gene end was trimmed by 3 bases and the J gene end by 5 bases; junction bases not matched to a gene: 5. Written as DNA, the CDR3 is TGTGCCAGCAGCTTCGGACTAGCGGGAGTAGAAGATACGCAGTATTTT. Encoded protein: CASSFGLAGVEDTQYF. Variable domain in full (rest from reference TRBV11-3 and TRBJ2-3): EAGVVQSPRYKIIEKKQPVAFWCNPISGHNTLYWYLQNLGQGPELLIRYENEEAVDDSQLPKDRFSAERLKGVDSTLKIQPAELGDSAVYLCASSFGLAGVEDTQYFGPGTRLTVL.

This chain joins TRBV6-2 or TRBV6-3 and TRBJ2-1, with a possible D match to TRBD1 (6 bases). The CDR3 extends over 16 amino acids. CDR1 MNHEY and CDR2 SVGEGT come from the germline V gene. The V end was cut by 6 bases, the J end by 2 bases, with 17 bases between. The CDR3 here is CASSHAQGHPYNEQFF. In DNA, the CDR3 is TGTGCCAGCAGCCATGCACAGGGTCACCCCTACAATGAGCAGTTCTTC.

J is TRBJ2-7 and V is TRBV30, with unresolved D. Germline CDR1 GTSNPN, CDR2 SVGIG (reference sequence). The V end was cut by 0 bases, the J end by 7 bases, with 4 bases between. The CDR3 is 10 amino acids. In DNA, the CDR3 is TGTGCCTGGAGTGTCGGGGAGCAGTACTTC. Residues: CAWSVGEQYF.

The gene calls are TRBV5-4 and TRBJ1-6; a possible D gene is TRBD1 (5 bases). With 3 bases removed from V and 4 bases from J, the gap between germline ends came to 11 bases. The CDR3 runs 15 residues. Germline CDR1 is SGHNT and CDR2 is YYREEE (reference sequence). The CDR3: CASSSGGGYNSPLHF. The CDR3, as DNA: TGTGCCAGCAGCTCTGGGGGGGGTTATAATTCACCCCTCCACTTT.

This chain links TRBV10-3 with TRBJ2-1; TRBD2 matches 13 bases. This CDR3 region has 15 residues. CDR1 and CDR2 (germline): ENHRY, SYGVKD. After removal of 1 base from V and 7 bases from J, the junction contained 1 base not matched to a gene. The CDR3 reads CAISELLAGGNEQFF. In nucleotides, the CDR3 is TGTGCCATCAGTGAGTTACTAGCGGGAGGGAATGAGCAGTTCTTC.

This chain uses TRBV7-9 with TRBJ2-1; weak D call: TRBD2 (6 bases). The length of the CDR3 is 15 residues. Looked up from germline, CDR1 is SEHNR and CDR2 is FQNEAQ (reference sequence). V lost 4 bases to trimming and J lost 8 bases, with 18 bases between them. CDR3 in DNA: TGTGCCAGCAGCTCGCGGGACCGGCCAACGGATGAGCAGTTCTTC. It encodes CASSSRDRPTDEQFF.

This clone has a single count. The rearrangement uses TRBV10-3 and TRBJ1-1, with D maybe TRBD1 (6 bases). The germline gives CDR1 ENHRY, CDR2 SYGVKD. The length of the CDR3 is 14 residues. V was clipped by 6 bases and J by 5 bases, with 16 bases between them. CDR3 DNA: TGTGCCATCAGACCCAATACAGGGAATACTGAAGCTTTCTTT. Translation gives CAIRPNTGNTEAFF.

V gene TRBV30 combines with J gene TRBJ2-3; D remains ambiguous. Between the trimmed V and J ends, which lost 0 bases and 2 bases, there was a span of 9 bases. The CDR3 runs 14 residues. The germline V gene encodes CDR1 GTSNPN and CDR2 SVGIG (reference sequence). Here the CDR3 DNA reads TGTGCCTGGAGTGTAAGTAGAAACACAGATACGCAGTATTTT. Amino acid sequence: CAWSVSRNTDTQYF.

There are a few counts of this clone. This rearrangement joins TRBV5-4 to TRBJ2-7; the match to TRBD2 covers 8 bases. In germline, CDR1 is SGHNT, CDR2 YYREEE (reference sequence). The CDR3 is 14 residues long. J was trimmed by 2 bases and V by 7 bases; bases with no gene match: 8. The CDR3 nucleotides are TGTGCCAGCCGGCGAGCGGGGGCCACCTACGAGCAGTACTTC. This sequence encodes CASRRAGATYEQYF.

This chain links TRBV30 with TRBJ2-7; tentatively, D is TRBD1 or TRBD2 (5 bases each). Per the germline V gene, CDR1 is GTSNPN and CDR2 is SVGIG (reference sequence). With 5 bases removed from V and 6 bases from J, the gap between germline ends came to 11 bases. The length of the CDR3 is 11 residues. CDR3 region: CAWEGLVEQYF. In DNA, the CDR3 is TGTGCCTGGGAGGGGCTAGTCGAGCAGTACTTC.

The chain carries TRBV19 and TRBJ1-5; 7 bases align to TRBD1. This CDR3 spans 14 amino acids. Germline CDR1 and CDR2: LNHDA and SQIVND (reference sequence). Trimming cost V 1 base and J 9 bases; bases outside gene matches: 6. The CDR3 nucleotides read TGTGCCAGTAGTATAGGTCCAGGGGGTAGGCCCCAGCATTTT. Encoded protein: CASSIGPGGRPQHF.

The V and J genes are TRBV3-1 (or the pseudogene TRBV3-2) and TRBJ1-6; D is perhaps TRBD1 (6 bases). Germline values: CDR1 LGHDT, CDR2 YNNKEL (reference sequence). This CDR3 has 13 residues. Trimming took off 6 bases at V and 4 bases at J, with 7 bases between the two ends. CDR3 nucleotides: TGTGCCAGCAGTACAGGGTATAATTCACCCCTCCACTTT. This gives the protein CASSTGYNSPLHF.

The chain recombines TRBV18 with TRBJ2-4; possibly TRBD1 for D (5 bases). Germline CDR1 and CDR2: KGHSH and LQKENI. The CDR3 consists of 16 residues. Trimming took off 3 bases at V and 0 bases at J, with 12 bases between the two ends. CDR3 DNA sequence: TGTGCCAGCTCACCGGCGCAGGGTATAGCCAAAAACATTCAGTACTTC. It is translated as CASSPAQGIAKNIQYF.

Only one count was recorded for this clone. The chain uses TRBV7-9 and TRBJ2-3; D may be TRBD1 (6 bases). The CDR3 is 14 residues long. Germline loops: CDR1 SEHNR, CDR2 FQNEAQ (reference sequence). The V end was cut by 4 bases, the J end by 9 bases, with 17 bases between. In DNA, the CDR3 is TGTGCCAGCAGCTCACTTCGAGGGGGTTTCACGCAGTATTTT. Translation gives CASSSLRGGFTQYF.

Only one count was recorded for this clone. The CDR3 DNA follows: TGTGCCAGCAGCATTAGCGGGAGGGAGACCTACGAGCAGTACTTC. It yields the protein CASSISGRETYEQYF. The chain employs TRBV7-9 and TRBJ2-7, with 11 bases that match TRBD2. From germline, CDR1 is SEHNR and CDR2 FQNEAQ (reference sequence). V gave up 5 bases and J gave up 2 bases; unmatched junction bases: 5. The CDR3 contains 15 residues. Variable domain in full (rest from reference TRBV7-9 and TRBJ2-7): DTGVSQNPRHKITKRGQNVTFRCDPISEHNRLYWYRQTLGQGPEFLTYFQNEAQLEKSRLLSDRFSAERPKGSFSTLEIQRTEQGDSAMYLCASSISGRETYEQYFGPGTRLTVT.

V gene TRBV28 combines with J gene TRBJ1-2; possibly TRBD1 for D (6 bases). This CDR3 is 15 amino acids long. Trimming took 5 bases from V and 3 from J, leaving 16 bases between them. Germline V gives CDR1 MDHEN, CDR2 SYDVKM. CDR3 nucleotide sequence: TGTGCCAGCAGTCCCCTAGGGGGGGATCACTATGGCTACACCTTC. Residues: CASSPLGGDHYGYTF.

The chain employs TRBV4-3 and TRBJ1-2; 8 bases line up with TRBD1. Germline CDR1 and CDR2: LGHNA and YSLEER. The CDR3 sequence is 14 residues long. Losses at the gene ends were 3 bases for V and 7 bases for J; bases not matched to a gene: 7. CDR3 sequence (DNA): TGCGCCAGCAGCCAGACAGGGGTTTTAGGTGGCTACACCTTC. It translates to CASSQTGVLGGYTF.

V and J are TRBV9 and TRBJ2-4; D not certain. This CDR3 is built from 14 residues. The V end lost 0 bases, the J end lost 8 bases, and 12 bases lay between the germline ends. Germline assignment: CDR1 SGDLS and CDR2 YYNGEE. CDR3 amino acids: CASSVVSEAHIQYF. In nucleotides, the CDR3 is TGTGCCAGCAGCGTAGTCTCGGAAGCGCACATTCAGTACTTC.